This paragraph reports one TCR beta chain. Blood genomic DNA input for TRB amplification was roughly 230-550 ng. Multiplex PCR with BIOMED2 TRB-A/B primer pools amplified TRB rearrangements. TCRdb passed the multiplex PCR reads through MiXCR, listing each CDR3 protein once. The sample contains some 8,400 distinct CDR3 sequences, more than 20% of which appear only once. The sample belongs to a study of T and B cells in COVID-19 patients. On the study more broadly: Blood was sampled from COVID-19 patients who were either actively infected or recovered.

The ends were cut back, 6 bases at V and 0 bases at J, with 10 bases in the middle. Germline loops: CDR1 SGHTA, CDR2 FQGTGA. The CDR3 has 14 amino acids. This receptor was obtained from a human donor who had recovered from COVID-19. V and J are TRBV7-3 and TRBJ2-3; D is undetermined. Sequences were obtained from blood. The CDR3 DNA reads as TGTGCCAGCAGGACCTCGACTAGCACAGATACGCAGTATTTT. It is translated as CASRTSTSTDTQYF.